Shown below are 13 T cell receptor beta chains from a single sample sequenced in a study of neurological immune-mediated disorders. MiXCR was run by TCRdb on the 5' RACE reads, yielding one entry per CDR3 protein. The sample has approximately 26,000 distinct CDR3 sequences, more than 2.5% seen once. Material: PBMCs. These receptors all stem from a woman younger than 45 with multiple sclerosis.

This clonotype showed up many times. J is TRBJ2-1 and V is TRBV20-1; 10 bases agree with TRBD2. This CDR3 region has 12 residues. Germline V lookup: CDR1 DFQATT, CDR2 SNEGSKA (reference sequence). In nucleotides, the CDR3 is TGCAGCTGTAGCGGGAGGCTCAATGAGCAGTTCTTC. The encoded protein is CSCSGRLNEQFF.

The table lists this clonotype with many counts. A read error may produce the germline difference seen at one junction end. The chain has TRBV12-3 or TRBV12-4 and TRBJ1-5; D gene unclear. The CDR3 has 12 residues. DNA for the CDR3: TGTGCCAGCAGTTCCTTGTTTCAGCCCCAGAATTTT. Translation: CASSSLFQPQNF.

In its sample, this clonotype was seen many times. The chain combines TRBV7-2 with TRBJ2-1; 9 positions agree with TRBD1. CDR3 length equals 15 residues. The germline V gene encodes CDR1 SGHTA and CDR2 FQGNSA. The J segment lost 3 bases and the V segment lost 5 bases, leaving 5 bases of the junction unmatched. This CDR3 reads CASSPDRGFYNEQFF. In nucleotides, the CDR3 is TGTGCCAGCAGCCCCGACAGGGGGTTCTACAATGAGCAGTTCTTC.

This clonotype was recorded at least ten times. V usage is TRBV4-3 and J usage is TRBJ2-7, with 8 bases fitting TRBD2. With V trimmed by 0 bases and J by 4 bases, 11 bases remained unmatched. The CDR3 has 17 amino acids. Germline V gives CDR1 LGHNA, CDR2 YSLEER. CDR3 residues: CASSQDYVGSGEYEQYF. CDR3 coding DNA: TGCGCCAGCAGCCAAGATTATGTGGGTAGCGGGGAATACGAGCAGTACTTC.

This clonotype appeared a few times. CDR3 amino acids: CASSYSRTDTQYF. Here the CDR3 DNA reads TGTGCCAGCAGCTACAGTCGAACAGATACGCAGTATTTT. The chain uses TRBV12-3 or TRBV12-4 and TRBJ2-3; no firm D call. V was cut by 6 bases and J by 3 bases, with 10 bases left in between. The CDR3 contains 13 residues.

This clonotype was counted many times. This rearrangement joins TRBV20-1 to TRBJ2-3; TRBD2 matches at 15 bases. The germline gives CDR1 DFQATT, CDR2 SNEGSKA (reference sequence). Trimming cost V 4 bases and J 5 bases; bases outside gene matches: 7. The CDR3 length is 16 residues. The CDR3 sequence is CSATGLAGGPGDTQYF. In DNA, the CDR3 is TGCAGTGCTACAGGACTAGCGGGAGGGCCGGGAGATACGCAGTATTTT.

This clonotype was seen a handful of times. This sequence may be a read error, since a much larger clone differs from it by one base. V usage is TRBV11-2 and J usage is TRBJ2-4; 7 positions match TRBD1. V lost 5 bases to trimming and J lost 10 bases; unmatched junction nucleotides: 11. Germline CDR1 and CDR2: SGHAT and FQNNGV. The CDR3 has 14 amino acids. The CDR3 here is CASSTIKGALIQYF. In nucleotides, the CDR3 is TGTGCCAGCAGCACCATAAAGGGGGCCCTTATTCAGTACTTC. The full variable domain, completed using reference TRBV11-2 and TRBJ2-4, is EAGVAQSPRYKIIEKRQSVAFWCNPISGHATLYWYQQILGQGPKLLIQFQNNGVVDDSQLPKDRFSAERLKGVDSTLKIQPAKLEDSAVYLCASSTIKGALIQYFGAGTRLSVL.

This clonotype was detected many times. This rearrangement joins TRBV5-6 to TRBJ2-7; D may be TRBD2 (5 bases). Germline V gene data show CDR1 as SGHDT and CDR2 as YYEEEE. V was pared by 4 bases and J by 5 bases, with 13 bases between. The CDR3 contains 13 residues. The CDR3 DNA sequence: TGTGCCAGCAGCGCCGTCGGGGTCCACGAGCAGTACTTC. Translating it yields CASSAVGVHEQYF.

In this sample, this clonotype turned up many times. This chain uses TRBV7-2 with TRBJ2-5; perhaps TRBD2 as D (5 bases). With 5 bases removed from V and 2 bases from J, the gap between germline ends came to 12 bases. CDR1 is SGHTA and CDR2 is FQGNSA in the germline V gene. The CDR3 is 14 residues long. The CDR3 is CASSIGLRQETQYF. Written as DNA, the CDR3 is TGTGCCAGCAGCATCGGACTGAGACAAGAGACCCAGTACTTC.

This clonotype was observed at least ten times. At one end the junction does not follow the germline gene, possibly because of a read error. This chain uses TRBV7-6 with TRBJ1-5; D unclear. This CDR3 is 13 amino acids long. Per germline, CDR1 SGHVS and CDR2 FNYEAQ. CDR3 sequence: CASSLQENQPQNF. The CDR3 DNA reads as TGTGCCAGCAGCTTACAAGAGAATCAGCCCCAGAATTTT.

This clonotype has a count of ten or more. The CDR3 spells CASSKNRINQPQHF. DNA of the CDR3: TGTGCCAGCAGCAAAAACAGGATCAATCAGCCCCAGCATTTT. V and J are TRBV7-2 and TRBJ1-5, with a possible D match to TRBD1 (5 bases). CDR3 length equals 14 residues. The germline V gene encodes CDR1 SGHTA and CDR2 FQGNSA. The V gene lost 5 bases and the J gene lost 3 bases, with 11 bases spanning the gap.

In this sample, this clonotype is large. Written as DNA, the CDR3 is TGTGCCAGCAGGGGAGGGAGCGGCGAGCAGTACTTC. As protein: CASRGGSGEQYF. The rearrangement joins TRBV27 to TRBJ2-7; 7 nucleotides match TRBD2. The CDR3 has 12 residues. V trimming: 6 bases; J trimming: 6 bases; junction bases outside the gene matches: 5. Germline CDR1 and CDR2: MNHEY and SMNVEV (reference sequence).

The V gene is TRBV3-1, the J gene TRBJ2-7; no definite D call. CDR3 length: 11 residues. V shed 1 base and J shed 12 bases, with 10 bases lying between them. From germline, CDR1 is LGHDT and CDR2 YNNKEL (reference sequence). The CDR3 region is CASSQGEVRYF. CDR3 nucleotides: TGTGCCAGCAGCCAAGGAGAAGTACGGTACTTC.